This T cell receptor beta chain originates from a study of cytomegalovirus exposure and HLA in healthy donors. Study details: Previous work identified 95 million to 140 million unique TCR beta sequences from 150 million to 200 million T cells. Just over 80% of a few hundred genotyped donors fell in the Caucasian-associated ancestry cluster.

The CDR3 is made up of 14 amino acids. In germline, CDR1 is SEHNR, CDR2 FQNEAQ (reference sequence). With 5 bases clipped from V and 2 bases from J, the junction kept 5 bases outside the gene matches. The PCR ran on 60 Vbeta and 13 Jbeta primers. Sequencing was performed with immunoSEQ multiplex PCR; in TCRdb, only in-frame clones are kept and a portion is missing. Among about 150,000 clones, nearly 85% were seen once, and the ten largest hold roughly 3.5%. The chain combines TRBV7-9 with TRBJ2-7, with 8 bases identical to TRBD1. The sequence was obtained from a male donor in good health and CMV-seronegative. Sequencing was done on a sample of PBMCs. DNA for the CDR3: TGTGCCAGCAGCCGGACAGGGCGGCCCTACGAGCAGTACTTC. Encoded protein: CASSRTGRPYEQYF.